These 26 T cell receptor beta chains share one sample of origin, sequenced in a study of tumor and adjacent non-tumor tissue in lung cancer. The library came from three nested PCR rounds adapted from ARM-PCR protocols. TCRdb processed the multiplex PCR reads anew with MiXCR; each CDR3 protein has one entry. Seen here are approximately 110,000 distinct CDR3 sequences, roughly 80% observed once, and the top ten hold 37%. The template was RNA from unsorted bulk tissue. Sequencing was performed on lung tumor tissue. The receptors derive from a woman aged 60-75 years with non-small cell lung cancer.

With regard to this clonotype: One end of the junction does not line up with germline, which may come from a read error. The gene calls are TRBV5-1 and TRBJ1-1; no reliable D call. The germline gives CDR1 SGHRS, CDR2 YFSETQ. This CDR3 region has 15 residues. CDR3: CTSSLGRIYGDEAFF. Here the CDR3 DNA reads TGCACCAGCAGCTTGGGCCGCATATATGGGGATGAAGCTTTCTTT.

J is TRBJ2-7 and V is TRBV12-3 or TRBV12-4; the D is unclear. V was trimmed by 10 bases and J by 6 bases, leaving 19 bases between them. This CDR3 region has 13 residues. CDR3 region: CAIIWESMGEQYF. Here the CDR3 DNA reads TGTGCCATCATTTGGGAATCGATGGGCGAGCAGTACTTC.

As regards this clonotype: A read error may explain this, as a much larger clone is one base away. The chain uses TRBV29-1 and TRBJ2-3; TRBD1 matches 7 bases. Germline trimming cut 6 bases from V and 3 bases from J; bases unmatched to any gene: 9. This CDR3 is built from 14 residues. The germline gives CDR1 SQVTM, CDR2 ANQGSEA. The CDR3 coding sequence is TGCAGCGTGACACCGAGACAGGGAACAGATACGCAGTATTTT. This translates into CSVTPRQGTDTQYF.

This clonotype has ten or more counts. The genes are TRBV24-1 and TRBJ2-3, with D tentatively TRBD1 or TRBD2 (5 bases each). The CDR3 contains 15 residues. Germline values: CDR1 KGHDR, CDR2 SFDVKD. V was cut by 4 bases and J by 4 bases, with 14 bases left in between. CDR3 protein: CATSEYGTLSDTQYF. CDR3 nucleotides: TGTGCCACCAGTGAGTACGGGACCCTTTCAGATACGCAGTATTTT.

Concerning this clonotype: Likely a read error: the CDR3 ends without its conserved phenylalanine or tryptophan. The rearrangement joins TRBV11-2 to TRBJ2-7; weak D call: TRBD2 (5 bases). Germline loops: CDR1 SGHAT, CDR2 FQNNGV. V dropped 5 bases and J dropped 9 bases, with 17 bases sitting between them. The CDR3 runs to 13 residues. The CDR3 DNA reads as TGTGCCAGCAGCCTATGGGAGAAAGAGCCGCAGTACCTC. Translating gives CASSLWEKEPQYL.

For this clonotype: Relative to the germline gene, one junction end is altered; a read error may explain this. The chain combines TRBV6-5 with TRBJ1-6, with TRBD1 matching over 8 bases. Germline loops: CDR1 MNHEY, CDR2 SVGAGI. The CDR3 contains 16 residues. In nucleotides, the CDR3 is TGTGCCAGCACTTACTCGTTCAGGACAGGGAATTCACCCCTCCACTTT. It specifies CASTYSFRTGNSPLHF.

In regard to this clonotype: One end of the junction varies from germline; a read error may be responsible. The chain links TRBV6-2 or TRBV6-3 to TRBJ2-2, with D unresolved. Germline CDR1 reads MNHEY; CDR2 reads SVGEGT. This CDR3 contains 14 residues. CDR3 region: CACSSPSTSWELFF. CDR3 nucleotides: TGTGCCTGCAGCTCTCCGTCCACGTCCTGGGAGCTGTTTTTT.

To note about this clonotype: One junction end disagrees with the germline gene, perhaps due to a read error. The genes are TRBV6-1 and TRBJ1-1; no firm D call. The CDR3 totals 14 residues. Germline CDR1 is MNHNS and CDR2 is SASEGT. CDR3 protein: CAGSEALGDTEAFF. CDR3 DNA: TGTGCCGGCAGTGAAGCCCTGGGCGACACTGAAGCTTTCTTT.

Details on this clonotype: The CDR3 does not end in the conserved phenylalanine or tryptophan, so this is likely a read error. The CDR3 protein is CASSSKGQRRIQETQYY. The CDR3 nucleotides are TGTGCCAGCAGCTCGAAAGGCCAGAGGCGGATCCAAGAGACCCAGTACTAC. This rearrangement joins TRBV7-8 to TRBJ2-5, with D uncertain. CDR3 length equals 17 residues. The germline CDR1 and CDR2 sequences are SGHVS and FQNEAQ. Trimming shortened V by 4 bases and J by 1 base, and 19 bases separated the two germline ends.

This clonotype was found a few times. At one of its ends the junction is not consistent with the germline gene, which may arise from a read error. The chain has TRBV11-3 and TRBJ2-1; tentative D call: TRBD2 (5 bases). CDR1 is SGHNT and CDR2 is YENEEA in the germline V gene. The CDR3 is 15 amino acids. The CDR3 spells CANSLGGQVYNEQFF. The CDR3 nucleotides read TGTGCCAACAGCTTAGGAGGTCAGGTCTACAATGAGCAGTTCTTC.

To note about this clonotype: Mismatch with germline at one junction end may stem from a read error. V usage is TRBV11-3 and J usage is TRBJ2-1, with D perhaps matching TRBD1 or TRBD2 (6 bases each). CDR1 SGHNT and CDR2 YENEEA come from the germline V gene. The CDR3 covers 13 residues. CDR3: CASTGASHNEQFF. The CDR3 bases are TGTGCTAGCACGGGGGCGTCCCACAATGAGCAGTTCTTC. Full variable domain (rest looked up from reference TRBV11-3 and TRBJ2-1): EAGVVQSPRYKIIEKKQPVAFWCNPISGHNTLYWYLQNLGQGPELLIRYENEEAVDDSQLPKDRFSAERLKGVDSTLKIQPAELGDSAVYLCASTGASHNEQFFGPGTRLTVL.

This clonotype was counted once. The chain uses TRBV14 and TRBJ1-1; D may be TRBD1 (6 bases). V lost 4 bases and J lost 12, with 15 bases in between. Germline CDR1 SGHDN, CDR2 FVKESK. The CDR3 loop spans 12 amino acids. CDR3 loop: CASSRNRVETFF. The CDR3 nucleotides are TGTGCCAGCAGCCGGAACAGGGTGGAAACTTTCTTT. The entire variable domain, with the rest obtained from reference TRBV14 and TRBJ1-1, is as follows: EAGVTQFPSHSVIEKGQTVTLRCDPISGHDNLYWYRRVMGKEIKFLLHFVKESKQDESGMPNNRFLAERTGGTYSTLKVQPAELEDSGVYFCASSRNRVETFFGQGTRLTVV.

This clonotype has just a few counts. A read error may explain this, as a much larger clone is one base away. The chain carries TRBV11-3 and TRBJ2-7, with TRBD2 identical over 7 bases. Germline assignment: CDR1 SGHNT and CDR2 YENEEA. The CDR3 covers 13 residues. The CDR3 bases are TGTGCCAGCAGCCAGCGACTAGCTCTCGAGCGGTACTTC. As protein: CASSQRLALERYF. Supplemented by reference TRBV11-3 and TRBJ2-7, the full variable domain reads EAGVVQSPRYKIIEKKQPVAFWCNPISGHNTLYWYLQNLGQGPELLIRYENEEAVDDSQLPKDRFSAERLKGVDSTLKIQPAELGDSAVYLCASSQRLALERYFGPGTRLTVT.

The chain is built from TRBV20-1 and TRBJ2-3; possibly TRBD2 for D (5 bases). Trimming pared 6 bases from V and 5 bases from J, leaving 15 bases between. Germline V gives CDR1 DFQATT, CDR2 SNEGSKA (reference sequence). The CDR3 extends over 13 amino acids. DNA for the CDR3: TGCAGTGCCGGACTTCTGAGGGTAGATACGCAGTATTTT. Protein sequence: CSAGLLRVDTQYF.

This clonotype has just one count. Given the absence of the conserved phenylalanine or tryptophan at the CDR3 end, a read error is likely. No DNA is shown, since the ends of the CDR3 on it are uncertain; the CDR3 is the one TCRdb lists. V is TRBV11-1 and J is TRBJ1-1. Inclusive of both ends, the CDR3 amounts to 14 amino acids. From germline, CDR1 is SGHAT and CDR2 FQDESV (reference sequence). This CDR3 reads CASSLGRGNTEAFS.

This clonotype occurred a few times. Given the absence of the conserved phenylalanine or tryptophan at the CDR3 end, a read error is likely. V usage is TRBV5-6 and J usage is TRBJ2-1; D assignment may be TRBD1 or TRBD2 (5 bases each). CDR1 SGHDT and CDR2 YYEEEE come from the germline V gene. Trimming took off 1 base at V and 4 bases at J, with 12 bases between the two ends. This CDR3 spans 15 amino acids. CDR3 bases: TGTGCCAGCAGCTTGAAAGGGGAGCCGTACAATGAGCAGTTCTTG. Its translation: CASSLKGEPYNEQFL.

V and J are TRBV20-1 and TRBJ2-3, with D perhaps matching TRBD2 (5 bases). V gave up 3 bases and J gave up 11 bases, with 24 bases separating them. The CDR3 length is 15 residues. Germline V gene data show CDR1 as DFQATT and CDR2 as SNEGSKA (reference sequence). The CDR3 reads CSARANPPSTVMQYF. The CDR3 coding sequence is TGCAGTGCTAGGGCGAATCCACCTAGCACAGTTATGCAGTATTTT.

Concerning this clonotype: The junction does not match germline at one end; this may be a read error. The CDR3 loop is CASSPREAGESTGELFF. CDR3 coding DNA: TGTGCCAGCAGCCCGCGAGAAGCTGGAGAATCCACCGGGGAACTGTTTTTT. The genes are TRBV11-1 and TRBJ2-2, with a tentative D call TRBD2 (5 bases). The germline V gene encodes CDR1 SGHAT and CDR2 FQDESV (reference sequence). The CDR3 covers 17 residues.

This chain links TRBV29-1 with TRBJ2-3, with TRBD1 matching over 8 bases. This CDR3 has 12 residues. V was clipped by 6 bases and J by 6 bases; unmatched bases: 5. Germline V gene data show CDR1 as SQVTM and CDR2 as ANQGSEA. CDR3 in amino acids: CSVGQGVDTQYF. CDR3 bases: TGCAGCGTAGGACAGGGTGTGGATACGCAGTATTTT.

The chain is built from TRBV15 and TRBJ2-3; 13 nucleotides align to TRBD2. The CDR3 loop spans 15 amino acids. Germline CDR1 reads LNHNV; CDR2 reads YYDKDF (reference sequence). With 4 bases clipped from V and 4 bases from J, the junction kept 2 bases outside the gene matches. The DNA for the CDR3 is TGTGCCACCAGCAACGGACTAGCGGGAGCAGATACGCAGTATTTT. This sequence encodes CATSNGLAGADTQYF.

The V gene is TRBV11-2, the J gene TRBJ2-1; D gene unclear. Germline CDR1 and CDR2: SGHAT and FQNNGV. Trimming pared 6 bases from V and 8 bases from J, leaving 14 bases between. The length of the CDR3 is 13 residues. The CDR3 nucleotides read TGTGCCAGCAGGTTCGATAGGGTCGATGAGCAGTTCTTC. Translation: CASRFDRVDEQFF.

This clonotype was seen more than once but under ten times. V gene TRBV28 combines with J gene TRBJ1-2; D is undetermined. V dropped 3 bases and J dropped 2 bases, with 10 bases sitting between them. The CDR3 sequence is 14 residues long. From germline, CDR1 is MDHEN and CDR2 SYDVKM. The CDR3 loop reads CASSFWVMNYGYTF. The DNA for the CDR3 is TGTGCCAGCAGTTTCTGGGTCATGAACTATGGCTACACCTTC.

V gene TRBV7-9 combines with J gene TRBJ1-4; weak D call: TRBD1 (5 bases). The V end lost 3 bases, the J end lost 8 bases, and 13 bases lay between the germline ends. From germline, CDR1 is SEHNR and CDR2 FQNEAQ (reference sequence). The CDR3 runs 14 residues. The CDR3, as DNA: TGTGCCAGCAGCTTGGTCGGGACGGAGGAAAAACTGTTTTTT. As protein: CASSLVGTEEKLFF.

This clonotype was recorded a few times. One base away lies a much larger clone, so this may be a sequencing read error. The CDR3 protein is CASRAGTDLSSGYIF. The CDR3 region has the DNA TGTGCCAGCAGGGCCGGGACAGACCTATCTTCTGGCTACATCTTC. V is TRBV5-4 and J is TRBJ1-2; 7 bases map to TRBD1. The germline V gene encodes CDR1 SGHNT and CDR2 YYREEE (reference sequence). The CDR3 has 15 residues.

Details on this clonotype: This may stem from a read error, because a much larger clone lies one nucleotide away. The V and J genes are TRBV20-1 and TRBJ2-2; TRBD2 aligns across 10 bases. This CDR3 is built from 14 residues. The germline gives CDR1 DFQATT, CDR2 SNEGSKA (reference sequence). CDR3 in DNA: TGCAGTGCATCAGCGGGAGGGCCTGGGGGGGAGCTGATTTTT. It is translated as CSASAGGPGGELIF.

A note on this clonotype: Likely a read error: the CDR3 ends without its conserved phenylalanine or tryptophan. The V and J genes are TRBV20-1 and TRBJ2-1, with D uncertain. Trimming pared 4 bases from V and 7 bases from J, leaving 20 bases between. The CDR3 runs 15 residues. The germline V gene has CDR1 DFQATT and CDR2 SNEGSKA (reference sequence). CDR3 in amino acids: CSATPAHGRLNEQFL. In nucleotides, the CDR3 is TGCAGTGCTACCCCCGCCCATGGCAGATTGAATGAGCAGTTCTTG.